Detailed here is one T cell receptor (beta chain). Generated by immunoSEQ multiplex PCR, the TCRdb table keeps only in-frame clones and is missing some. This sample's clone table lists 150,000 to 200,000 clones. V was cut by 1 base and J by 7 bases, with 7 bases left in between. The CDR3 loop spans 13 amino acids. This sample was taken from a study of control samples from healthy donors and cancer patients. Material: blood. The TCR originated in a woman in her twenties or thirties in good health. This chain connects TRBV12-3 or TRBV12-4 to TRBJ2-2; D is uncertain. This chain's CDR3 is CASSLESRGELFF. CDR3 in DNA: TGTGCCAGCAGTTTAGAGTCCCGCGGGGAGCTGTTTTTT.